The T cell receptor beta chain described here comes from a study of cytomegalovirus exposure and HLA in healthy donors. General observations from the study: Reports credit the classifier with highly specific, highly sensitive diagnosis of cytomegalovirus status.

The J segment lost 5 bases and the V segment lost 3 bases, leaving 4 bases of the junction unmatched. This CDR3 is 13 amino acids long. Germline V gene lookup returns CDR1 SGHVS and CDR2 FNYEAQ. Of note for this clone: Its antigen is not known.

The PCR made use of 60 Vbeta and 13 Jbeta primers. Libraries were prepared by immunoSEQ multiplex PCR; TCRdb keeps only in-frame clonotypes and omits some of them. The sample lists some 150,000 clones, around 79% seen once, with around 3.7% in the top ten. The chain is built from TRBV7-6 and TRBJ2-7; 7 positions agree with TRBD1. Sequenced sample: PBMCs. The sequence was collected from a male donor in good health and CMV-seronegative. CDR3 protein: CASSLRGQDEQYF. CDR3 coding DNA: TGTGCCAGCAGCTTGAGGGGGCAAGACGAGCAGTACTTC.